A selection of T cell receptor beta chains follows, all from one sample in a study of CD8+CD57+ T cells in acquired aplastic anemia. MiXCR was run by TCRdb on the reads, yielding one entry per CDR3 protein. This table holds about 240,000 distinct CDR3 sequences, 40% to 50% found once. Material: sorted CD4+, CD8+, or CD8+CD57+ T cells (not recorded which) from PBMCs. The receptors originated from a human donor with aplastic anemia. Both conserved end residues are part of each CDR3. Fields, in order: CDR3 protein, V gene, J gene.

CASSMPGPCIVEQYF	TRBV19	TRBJ2-7
CATSTPGQGAREQYF	TRBV15	TRBJ2-7
CSAREAELQETQYF	TRBV20-1	TRBJ2-5
CASSFRDRGKDSPLHF	TRBV7-8	TRBJ1-6
CATSKDRLGQPQHF	TRBV15	TRBJ1-5
CASRTGTGGDNEQFF	TRBV2	TRBJ2-1
CASSARWGLGEAFF	TRBV7-9	TRBJ1-1
CASSYQDRARDTEAFF	TRBV5-1	TRBJ1-1
CASSRGVGELFF	TRBV27	TRBJ2-2
CASSLEGAGSAFF	TRBV7-2	TRBJ1-1
CASNRADSYEQYF	TRBV27	TRBJ2-7
CASSHKDRGRETQYF	TRBV7-9	TRBJ2-5
CSARRDGLYGYTF	TRBV20-1	TRBJ1-2
CASSRSWGDPDTQYF	TRBV4-1	TRBJ2-3
CASSTDPWEYEQYF	TRBV2	TRBJ2-7
CSATWGGDYNEQFF	TRBV20-1	TRBJ2-1
CAVSGGFGGNTDTQYF	TRBV10-3	TRBJ2-3
CASREWTGLANYGYTF	TRBV2	TRBJ1-2
CASSTLGQGAYEQYF	TRBV6-6	TRBJ2-7
CASRAGTVNSPLHF	TRBV9	TRBJ1-6
CSARAGTYEQYF	TRBV20-1	TRBJ2-7
CAISESGTKISGYTF	TRBV10-3	TRBJ1-2
CASSSSGLSYEQYF	TRBV7-9	TRBJ2-7
CASRAGTGGLPCTDAQYF	TRBV10-2	TRBJ2-3
CASSLGLTSYEQDF	TRBV7-2	TRBJ2-7
CASSLGGHQPQHF	TRBV27	TRBJ1-5
CASSIPGTQHF	TRBV19	TRBJ1-5
CATREDRGGMSYTF	TRBV15	TRBJ1-2
CASSPLAGVDEQYF	TRBV7-2	TRBJ2-7
CASSVGALIGELFF	TRBV9	TRBJ2-2
CASSLGNSGGQETQYF	TRBV7-2	TRBJ2-5
CASSFGHNTEAFF	TRBV7-8	TRBJ1-1
CASSILRPKNTEAFF	TRBV19	TRBJ1-1
CASNNRDYGYTF	TRBV2	TRBJ1-2
CASSLGLAGGPNGNEQFF	TRBV7-2	TRBJ2-1
CASSLGTSNEQFF	TRBV7-9	TRBJ2-1
CASSEQGPYGYTF	TRBV25-1	TRBJ1-2
CASSEFGGRTVEQFF	TRBV25-1	TRBJ2-1